The clone carrying this T cell receptor (beta chain) was seen more than once but under ten times. Its antigen is still unknown. J lost 8 bases, V lost 0 bases, and 6 bases had no gene match. The CDR3 length is 16 residues. The germline V gene encodes CDR1 SGHNT and CDR2 YENEEA. This entry is derived from a study of T-cell memory formation after mild COVID-19. Study results and limitations: Contracting clones localized mainly to CM and EM when CD4+ and mainly to EMRA when CD8+.

TCRdb called the 5' RACE reads again in MiXCR, with one record for every CDR3 protein. The repertoire holds 530,000 or so distinct CDR3 sequences, around 15% seen once, with 8.1% in the top ten. The sequenced material came from PBMCs or a T cell subset sorted from them (not recorded which). The rearrangement links TRBV11-3 to TRBJ2-1; 11 nucleotides agree with TRBD2. The TCR comes from an adult woman who had mild COVID-19 (a few samples of this study predate the infection). Cell type and time point are not known. CDR3 sequence (DNA): TGTGCCAGCAGCTTAGATTTACTAGCGGGAGCGTATGAGCAGTTCTTC. Its translation is CASSLDLLAGAYEQFF.